The clone carrying this TCR beta chain was recorded a few times. A multiplex PCR was run with 60 Vbeta primers and 13 Jbeta primers. TCRdb keeps only in-frame clones here, not all; method: immunoSEQ multiplex PCR. The top ten clones hold 7.7% of a sample with 95,000 to 100,000 clones, approximately 71% of them seen once. Germline assignment: CDR1 KGHSH and CDR2 LQKENI. This CDR3 comprises 15 residues. The V segment lost 3 bases and the J segment 8 bases; nucleotides outside the gene matches: 8. This entry belongs to a study of cytomegalovirus exposure and HLA in healthy donors. Sequenced input: PBMCs. The V and J genes are TRBV18 and TRBJ1-4; TRBD1 agrees at 8 bases. The TCR was taken from a female donor in good health and CMV-seronegative. CDR3 amino acids: CASSPQDRAGEKLFF. The CDR3 DNA follows: TGTGCCAGCTCACCTCAGGACAGGGCGGGCGAAAAACTGTTTTTT.